Below, 15 T cell receptor beta chains from the same sample are listed, as sequenced in a study of beta chain features in type 1 diabetes. Expressed TCRB transcripts got sequenced, as all isolated RNA was reverse transcribed. Clones were read by immunoSEQ multiplex PCR, and TCRdb kept only the in-frame ones, dropping some. The sample lists roughly 380,000 clones, 15% to 20% occurring once. The specimen sequenced was naive CD4+ T cells from blood. Receptors originate from a woman younger than 35 in good health.

This clone occurred a few times. This chain links TRBV7-2 with TRBJ2-7; 11 positions match TRBD2. This CDR3 region has 14 residues. Germline V gene lookup returns CDR1 SGHTA and CDR2 FQGNSA. Losses at the gene ends were 5 bases for V and 2 bases for J; bases not matched to a gene: 2. The CDR3 sequence is CASSAGLAAYEQYF. CDR3 nucleotides: TGTGCCAGCAGCGCGGGACTAGCGGCCTACGAGCAGTACTTC. The complete variable domain, with remaining parts taken from reference TRBV7-2 and TRBJ2-7, reads GAGVSQSPSNKVTEKGKDVELRCDPISGHTALYWYRQSLGQGLEFLIYFQGNSAPDKSGLPSDRFSAERTGGSVSTLTIQRTQQEDSAVYLCASSAGLAAYEQYFGPGTRLTVT.

This clone has just a few counts. V usage is TRBV7-9 and J usage is TRBJ2-4, with a possible D match to TRBD1 (6 bases). Trimming removed 5 bases at V and 3 bases at J, with 17 bases between. The CDR3 spans 16 residues. CDR1 is SEHNR, CDR2 FQNEAQ, per germline (reference sequence). The CDR3 here is CASSLGTWGDKNIQYF. CDR3 nucleotides: TGTGCCAGCAGCCTCGGGACATGGGGAGACAAAAACATTCAGTACTTC. The full variable domain, in which reference TRBV7-9 and TRBJ2-4 provide the parts outside the CDR3, is DTGVSQNPRHKITKRGQNVTFRCDPISEHNRLYWYRQTLGQGPEFLTYFQNEAQLEKSRLLSDRFSAERPKGSFSTLEIQRTEQGDSAMYLCASSLGTWGDKNIQYFGAGTRLSVL.

This clone was seen a few times. Other DNA sequences in this specimen translate into the identical CDR3. This chain connects TRBV5-1 to TRBJ2-5; no reliable D call. Trimming took 2 bases from V and 4 from J, leaving 6 bases between them. The CDR3 is 12 residues long. CDR1 SGHRS and CDR2 YFSETQ come from the germline V gene. CDR3: CASSFSGETQYF. CDR3 sequence (DNA): TGCGCCAGCAGCTTTTCGGGAGAGACCCAGTACTTC.

The chain couples TRBV7-3 to TRBJ2-1; 9 positions agree with TRBD2. CDR3 length: 14 amino acids. Trimming removed 0 bases from V and 6 bases from J; junction bases left unmatched: 0. Germline CDR1 reads SGHTA; CDR2 reads FQGTGA. CDR3 bases: TGTGCCAGCAGCTTAACTAGCGGGGGCAATGAGCAGTTCTTC. Its translation is CASSLTSGGNEQFF.

The chain links TRBV25-1 to TRBJ1-5; tentatively, D is TRBD1 (6 bases). Germline V CDR1 and CDR2: MGHDK, SYGVNS. Between the trimmed V and J ends, which lost 4 bases and 1 base, there was a span of 14 bases. This CDR3 is built from 16 residues. CDR3: CASSAGGGLSNQPQHF. In DNA, the CDR3 is TGTGCCAGCAGTGCCGGGGGGGGGCTAAGCAATCAGCCCCAGCATTTT. The variable domain in full, completed from reference TRBV25-1 and TRBJ1-5, reads EADIYQTPRYLVIGTGKKITLECSQTMGHDKMYWYQQDPGMELHLIHYSYGVNSTEKGDLSSESTVSRIRTEHFPLTLESARPSHTSQYLCASSAGGGLSNQPQHFGDGTRLSIL.

The gene calls are TRBV14 and TRBJ2-7; 16 positions agree with TRBD2. The CDR3 has 16 residues. The V gene end was trimmed by 4 bases and the J gene end by 6 bases; junction bases not matched to a gene: 6. From germline, CDR1 is SGHDN and CDR2 FVKESK. The CDR3 loop is CASSPLGLAGGREQYF. The CDR3, as DNA: TGTGCCAGCAGCCCCTTGGGACTAGCGGGAGGGCGCGAGCAGTACTTC. The whole variable domain, filled in from reference TRBV14 and TRBJ2-7, reads EAGVTQFPSHSVIEKGQTVTLRCDPISGHDNLYWYRRVMGKEIKFLLHFVKESKQDESGMPNNRFLAERTGGTYSTLKVQPAELEDSGVYFCASSPLGLAGGREQYFGPGTRLTVT.

This clone occurred a few times. J is TRBJ2-2 and V is TRBV19; TRBD1 might be the D (5 bases). Germline loops: CDR1 LNHDA, CDR2 SQIVND (reference sequence). The CDR3 runs to 16 residues. The V gene lost 5 bases and the J gene lost 2 bases, with 15 bases spanning the gap. CDR3 in DNA: TGTGCCAGTAGTCCTTCAGGGCGCATAAACACCGGGGAGCTGTTTTTT. Translation gives CASSPSGRINTGELFF.

This chain links TRBV23-1 with TRBJ1-1; D call uncertain. TRBV23-1 is reported as an ORF; its role is uncertain. Trimming left V 0 bases short and J 1 base short, with 3 bases between. This CDR3 contains 13 residues. The CDR3: CASSQSSNTEAFF. The DNA for the CDR3 is TGCGCCAGCAGTCAATCCTCGAACACTGAAGCTTTCTTT.

There are a few counts of this clone. This chain joins TRBV7-2 and TRBJ2-1; 11 nucleotides agree with TRBD2. The CDR3 runs to 15 residues. V shed 5 bases, J shed 2 bases, and the junction held 2 bases outside the gene matches. The germline V gene has CDR1 SGHTA and CDR2 FQGNSA. The CDR3: CASSRGLAAYNEQFF. CDR3 DNA sequence: TGTGCCAGCAGCCGGGGACTAGCGGCCTACAATGAGCAGTTCTTC.

This chain links TRBV4-3 with TRBJ2-1; 10 bases fit TRBD2. J lost 4 bases, V lost 1 base, and 4 bases had no gene match. The CDR3 sequence is 16 residues long. CDR1 is LGHNA and CDR2 is YSLEER in the germline V gene. CDR3 residues: CASSQASGGAYNEQFF. The DNA for the CDR3 is TGCGCCAGCAGCCAAGCGAGCGGGGGGGCATACAATGAGCAGTTCTTC.

This sequence joins TRBV5-1 and TRBJ2-5, with 9 bases aligning to TRBD2. Germline assignment: CDR1 SGHRS and CDR2 YFSETQ. The CDR3 is 17 residues long. Losses at the gene ends were 3 bases for V and 6 bases for J; bases not matched to a gene: 15. The CDR3, as DNA: TGCGCCAGCAGCTCCACCTCTTTGCGGGAGGGCCCCAAGACCCAGTACTTC. Translation gives CASSSTSLREGPKTQYF.

This chain uses TRBV30 with TRBJ2-3, with TRBD2 identical over 9 bases. The germline V gene encodes CDR1 GTSNPN and CDR2 SVGIG (reference sequence). V lost 3 bases and J lost 1; bases outside the gene matches: 8. The CDR3 loop spans 16 amino acids. CDR3 coding DNA: TGTGCCTGGAGAGGGTTGAGACTAGCGGGCACAGATACGCAGTATTTT. The encoded protein is CAWRGLRLAGTDTQYF.

This chain links TRBV11-2 with TRBJ2-5, with D unclear. Germline V lookup: CDR1 SGHAT, CDR2 FQNNGV. This CDR3 comprises 13 residues. Deletions cut 3 bases from V and 1 base from J, with 6 bases between. The CDR3 DNA reads as TGTGCCAGCAGCTTGTCGTTCCAAGAGACCCAGTACTTC. Translation gives CASSLSFQETQYF.

CDR3 protein: CASSPTVGINYGYTF. The CDR3 DNA reads TGTGCCAGCAGCCCCACAGTCGGGATTAACTATGGCTACACCTTC. This chain links TRBV4-2 with TRBJ1-2; D not certain. V lost 4 bases and J lost 1, with 13 bases in between. The CDR3 loop spans 15 amino acids. Germline assignment: CDR1 LGHNA and CDR2 YNFKEQ.

This clone came up a few times. The J gene is TRBJ1-6, the V gene TRBV7-9; the D is unclear. V lost 5 bases, J lost 12 bases, and 14 bases lay in between. This CDR3 contains 13 residues. CDR1 and CDR2 from the germline V gene are SEHNR and FQNEAQ (reference sequence). This CDR3 reads CASSRGPLEPLHF. Written as DNA, the CDR3 is TGTGCCAGCAGCCGTGGGCCTCTCGAACCCCTCCACTTT.